Below, 8 T cell receptor beta chains from the same sample are listed, as sequenced in a study of cytomegalovirus exposure and HLA in healthy donors (dated by TCRdb to 2015 to 2018). The receptor library was made with the immunoSEQ multiplex PCR assay. For the multiplex PCR, a mixture combining 60 forward primers for TCR Vbeta segments and 13 reverse primers for TCR Jbeta segments was used. The immuneACCESS repertoire file appears here via TCRdb, limited to in-frame rearrangements. These files lack a portion of the clones; in checked studies, under half of the deficit traces to unresolved V genes, and the cause of the others is not known. For this sample there are roughly 170,000 clones; under 85% appear just once. The leading ten clones occupy over 1.5% of the sample. Sequenced sample: PBMCs. All receptors come from a man over 45 in good health and CMV-seronegative.

This rearrangement joins TRBV10-3 to TRBJ2-7; 10 bases line up with TRBD2. CDR1 is ENHRY and CDR2 is SYGVKD in the germline V gene. There are 15 residues in the CDR3. V lost 0 bases and J lost 7; bases outside the gene matches: 6. The CDR3 bases are TGTGCCATCAGTGAGTCGCTGGGACTAGCGTATGAGCAGTACTTC. Translated, it gives CAISESLGLAYEQYF.

The J gene is TRBJ2-3, the V gene TRBV28; TRBD1 matches 9 bases. V dropped 5 bases and J dropped 3; count of bases not matched to a gene: 9. The CDR3 loop spans 16 amino acids. CDR1 MDHEN and CDR2 SYDVKM come from the germline V gene. CDR3 DNA sequence: TGTGCCAGCAGTCCCGCCCCGGGACAGGGAACAGATACGCAGTATTTT. Translation: CASSPAPGQGTDTQYF.

This clone was observed a handful of times. This rearrangement joins TRBV30 to TRBJ1-1, with no clear D. The germline gives CDR1 GTSNPN, CDR2 SVGIG (reference sequence). The CDR3 is 12 amino acids. Trimming pared 4 bases from V and 4 bases from J, leaving 10 bases between. In DNA form, the CDR3 reads TGTGCCTGGACCCAGGCGGGCACTGAAGCTTTCTTT. It yields the protein CAWTQAGTEAFF.

The V call is TRBV4-1, the J call TRBJ2-2; D is uncertain. The CDR3 covers 16 residues. Trimming took off 4 bases at V and 1 base at J, with 13 bases between the two ends. Germline-derived CDR1 and CDR2 are MGHRA and YSYEKL. The DNA for the CDR3 is TGCGCCAGCAGCCCCGGAGCCATTTGGAACACCGGGGAGCTGTTTTTT. It is translated as CASSPGAIWNTGELFF.

This clone was counted between two and nine times. The V call is TRBV6-1, the J call TRBJ2-7; 7 bases align to TRBD1. The V gene's germline CDR1 is MNHNS and CDR2 SASEGT. With 10 bases clipped from V and 0 bases from J, the junction kept 9 bases outside the gene matches. The CDR3 length is 14 residues. DNA of the CDR3: TGTGCCACTGTAGGGACAGCGTACTCCTACGAGCAGTACTTC. It is translated as CATVGTAYSYEQYF.

This chain's CDR3 is CASSKGQSRDGYTF. For the CDR3, the DNA is TGTGCCAGTAGTAAAGGACAGTCACGGGATGGCTACACCTTC. This chain joins TRBV19 and TRBJ1-2, with D perhaps TRBD1 (6 bases). V was shortened by 4 bases and J by 6 bases, with 15 bases between the two germline ends. The CDR3 runs to 14 residues. Per germline, CDR1 LNHDA and CDR2 SQIVND (reference sequence).

With respect to this clone: In the same sample, other DNA sequences code for this CDR3. CDR3 region: CASSLDGGQPQHF. The CDR3 nucleotides are TGTGCCAGCAGCTTAGACGGGGGTCAGCCCCAGCATTTT. V usage is TRBV7-2 and J usage is TRBJ1-5; D is possibly TRBD1 (5 bases). Trimming cost V 1 base and J 6 bases, with 7 bases left between them. This CDR3 is built from 13 residues. Germline assignment: CDR1 SGHTA and CDR2 FQGNSA.

The J gene is TRBJ1-2, the V gene TRBV6-5, with 8 bases identical to TRBD1. V was pared by 5 bases and J by 7 bases, with 3 bases of the junction left unmatched. The CDR3 extends over 12 amino acids. Germline values: CDR1 MNHEY, CDR2 SVGAGI. CDR3 amino acids: CASSRTGFGYTF. For the CDR3, the DNA is TGTGCCAGCAGTCGGACAGGGTTTGGCTACACCTTC.